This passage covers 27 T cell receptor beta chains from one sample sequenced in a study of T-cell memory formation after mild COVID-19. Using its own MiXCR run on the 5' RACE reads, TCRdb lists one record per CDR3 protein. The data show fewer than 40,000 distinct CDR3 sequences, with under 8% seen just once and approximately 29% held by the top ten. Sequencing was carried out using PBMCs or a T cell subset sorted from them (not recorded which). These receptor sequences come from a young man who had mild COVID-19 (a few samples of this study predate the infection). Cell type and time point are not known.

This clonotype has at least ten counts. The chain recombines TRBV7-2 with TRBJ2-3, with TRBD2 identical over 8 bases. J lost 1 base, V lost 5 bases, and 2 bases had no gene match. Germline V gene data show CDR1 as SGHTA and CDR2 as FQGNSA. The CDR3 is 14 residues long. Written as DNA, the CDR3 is TGTGCCAGCAGCCCGGGGGGGGGCACAGATACGCAGTATTTT. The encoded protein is CASSPGGGTDTQYF.

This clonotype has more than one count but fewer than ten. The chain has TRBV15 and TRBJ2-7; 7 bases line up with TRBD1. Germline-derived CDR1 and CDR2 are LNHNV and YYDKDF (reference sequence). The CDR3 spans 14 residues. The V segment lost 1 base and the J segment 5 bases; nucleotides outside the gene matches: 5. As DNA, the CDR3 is TGTGCCACCAGCAGAGGGGGGACAGCGGACGAGCAGTACTTC. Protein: CATSRGGTADEQYF.

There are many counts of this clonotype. CDR3 sequence reads: CASSLEYRGETQYF. The CDR3 nucleotides are TGTGCCAGCAGCTTAGAGTACAGAGGAGAGACCCAGTACTTC. The rearrangement uses TRBV7-2 and TRBJ2-5, with D uncertain. Trimming removed 1 base from V and 4 bases from J, with 10 bases in between. This CDR3 region has 14 residues. Germline-derived CDR1 and CDR2 are SGHTA and FQGNSA. The full variable domain, completed using reference TRBV7-2 and TRBJ2-5, is GAGVSQSPSNKVTEKGKDVELRCDPISGHTALYWYRQSLGQGLEFLIYFQGNSAPDKSGLPSDRFSAERTGGSVSTLTIQRTQQEDSAVYLCASSLEYRGETQYFGPGTRLLVL.

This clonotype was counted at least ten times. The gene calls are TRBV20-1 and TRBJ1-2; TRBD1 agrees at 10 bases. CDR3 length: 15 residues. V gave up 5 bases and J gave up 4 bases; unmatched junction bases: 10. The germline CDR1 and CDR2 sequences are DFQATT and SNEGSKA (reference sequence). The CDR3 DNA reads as TGCAGTGCTCCGTCAGGGACAGGGGACGGCTATGGCTACACCTTC. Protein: CSAPSGTGDGYGYTF.

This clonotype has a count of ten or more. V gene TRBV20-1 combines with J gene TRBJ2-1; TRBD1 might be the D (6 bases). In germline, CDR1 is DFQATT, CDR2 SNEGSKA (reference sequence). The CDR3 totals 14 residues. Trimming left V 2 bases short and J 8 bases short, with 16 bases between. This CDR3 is CSARLQGLDYEQFF. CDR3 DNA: TGCAGTGCTAGACTGCAGGGGTTGGACTATGAGCAGTTCTTC.

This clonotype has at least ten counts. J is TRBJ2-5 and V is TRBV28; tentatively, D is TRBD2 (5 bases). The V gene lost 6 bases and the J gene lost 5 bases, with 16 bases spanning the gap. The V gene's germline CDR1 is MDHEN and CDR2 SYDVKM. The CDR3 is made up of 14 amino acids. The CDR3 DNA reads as TGTGCCAGCAGCCCCACATCCCCGGGGGAGACCCAGTACTTC. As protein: CASSPTSPGETQYF.

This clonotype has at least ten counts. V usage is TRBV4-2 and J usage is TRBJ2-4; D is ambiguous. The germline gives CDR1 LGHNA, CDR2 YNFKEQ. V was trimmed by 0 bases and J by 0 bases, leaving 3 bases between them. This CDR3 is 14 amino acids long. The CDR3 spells CASSQELAKNIQYF. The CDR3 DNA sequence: TGTGCCAGCAGCCAAGAACTAGCCAAAAACATTCAGTACTTC.

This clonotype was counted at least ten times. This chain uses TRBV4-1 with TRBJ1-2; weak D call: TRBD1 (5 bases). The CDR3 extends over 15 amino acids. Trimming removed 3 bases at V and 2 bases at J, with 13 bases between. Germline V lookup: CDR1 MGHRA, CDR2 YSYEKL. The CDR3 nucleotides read TGCGCCAGCAGCCAGACGACAGAATCAAACTATGGCTACACCTTC. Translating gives CASSQTTESNYGYTF.

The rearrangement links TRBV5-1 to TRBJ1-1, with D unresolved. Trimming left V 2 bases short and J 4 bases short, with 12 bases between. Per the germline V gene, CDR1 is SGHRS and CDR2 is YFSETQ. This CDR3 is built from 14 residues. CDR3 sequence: CASSFNGESTEAFF. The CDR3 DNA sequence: TGCGCCAGCAGCTTTAACGGGGAGAGCACTGAAGCTTTCTTT.

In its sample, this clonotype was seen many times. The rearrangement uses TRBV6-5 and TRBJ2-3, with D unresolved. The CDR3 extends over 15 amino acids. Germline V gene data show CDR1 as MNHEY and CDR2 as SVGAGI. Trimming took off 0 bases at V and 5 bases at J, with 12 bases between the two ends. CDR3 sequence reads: CASSYSGKFRDTQYF. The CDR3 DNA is TGTGCCAGCAGTTACTCGGGGAAGTTCCGAGATACGCAGTATTTT.

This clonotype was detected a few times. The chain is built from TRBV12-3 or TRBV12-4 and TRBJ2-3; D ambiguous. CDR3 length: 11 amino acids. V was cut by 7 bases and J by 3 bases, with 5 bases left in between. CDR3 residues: CASTRTDTQYF. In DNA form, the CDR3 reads TGTGCCAGCACCCGGACAGATACGCAGTATTTT.

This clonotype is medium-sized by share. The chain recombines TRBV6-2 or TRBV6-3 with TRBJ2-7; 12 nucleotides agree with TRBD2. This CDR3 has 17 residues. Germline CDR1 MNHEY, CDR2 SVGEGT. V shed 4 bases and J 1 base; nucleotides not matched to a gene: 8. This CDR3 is CASSSLTSGGISYEQYF. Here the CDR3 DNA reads TGTGCCAGCAGTTCCCTCACTAGCGGGGGGATTTCCTACGAGCAGTACTTC.

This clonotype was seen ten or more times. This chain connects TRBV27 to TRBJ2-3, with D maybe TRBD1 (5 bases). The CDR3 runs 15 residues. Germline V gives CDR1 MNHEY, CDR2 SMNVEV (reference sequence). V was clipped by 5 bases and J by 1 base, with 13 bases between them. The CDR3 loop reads CASSAPGWGTDTQYF. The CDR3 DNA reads TGTGCCAGCAGTGCCCCAGGGTGGGGCACAGATACGCAGTATTTT.

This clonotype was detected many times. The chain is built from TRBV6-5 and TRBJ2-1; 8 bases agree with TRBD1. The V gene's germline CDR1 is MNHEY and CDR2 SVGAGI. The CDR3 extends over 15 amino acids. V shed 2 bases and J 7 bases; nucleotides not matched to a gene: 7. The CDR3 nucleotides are TGTGCCAGCAGTTACGCTTGGACAGGGACTAATGAGCAGTTCTTC. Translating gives CASSYAWTGTNEQFF.

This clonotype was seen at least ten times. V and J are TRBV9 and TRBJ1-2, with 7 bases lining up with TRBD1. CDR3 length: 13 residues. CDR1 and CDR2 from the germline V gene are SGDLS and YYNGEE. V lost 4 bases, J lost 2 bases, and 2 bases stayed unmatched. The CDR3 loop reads CASSPDRNYGYTF. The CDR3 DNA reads TGTGCCAGCAGCCCGGACAGGAACTATGGCTACACCTTC.

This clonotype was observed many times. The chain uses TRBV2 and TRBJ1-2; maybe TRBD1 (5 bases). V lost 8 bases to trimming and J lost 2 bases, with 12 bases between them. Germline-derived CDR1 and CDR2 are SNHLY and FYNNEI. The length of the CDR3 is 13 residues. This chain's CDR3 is CASRDLLNYGYTF. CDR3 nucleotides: TGTGCCAGCCGGGACCTCTTGAACTATGGCTACACCTTC. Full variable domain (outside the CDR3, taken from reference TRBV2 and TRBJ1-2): EPEVTQTPSHQVTQMGQEVILRCVPISNHLYFYWYRQILGQKVEFLVSFYNNEISEKSEIFDDQFSVERPDGSNFTLKIRSTKLEDSAMYFCASRDLLNYGYTFGSGTRLTVV.

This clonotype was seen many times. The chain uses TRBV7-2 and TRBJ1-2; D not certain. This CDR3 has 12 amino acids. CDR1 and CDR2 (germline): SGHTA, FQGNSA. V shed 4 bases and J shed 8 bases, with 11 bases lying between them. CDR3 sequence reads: CASSSYERGYTF. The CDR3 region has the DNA TGTGCCAGCAGCTCGTACGAGCGAGGCTACACCTTC.

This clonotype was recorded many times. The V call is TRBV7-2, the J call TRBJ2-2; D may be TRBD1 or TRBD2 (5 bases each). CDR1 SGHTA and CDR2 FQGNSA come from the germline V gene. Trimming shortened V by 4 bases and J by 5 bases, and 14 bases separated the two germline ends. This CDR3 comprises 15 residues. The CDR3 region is CASSSPRQRTGELFF. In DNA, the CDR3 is TGTGCCAGCAGCTCCCCCCGACAGCGGACCGGGGAGCTGTTTTTT.

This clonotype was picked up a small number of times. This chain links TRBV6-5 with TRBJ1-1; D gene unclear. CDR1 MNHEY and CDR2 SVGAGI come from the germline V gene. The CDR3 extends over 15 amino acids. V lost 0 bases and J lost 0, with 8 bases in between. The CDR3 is CASSYSSGMNTEAFF. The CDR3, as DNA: TGTGCCAGCAGTTACTCCTCAGGCATGAACACTGAAGCTTTCTTT.

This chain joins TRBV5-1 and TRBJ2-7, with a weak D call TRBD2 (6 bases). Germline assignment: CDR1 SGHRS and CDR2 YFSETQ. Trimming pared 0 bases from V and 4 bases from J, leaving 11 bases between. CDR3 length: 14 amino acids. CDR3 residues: CASSLAGGQYEQYF. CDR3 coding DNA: TGCGCCAGCAGCTTGGCCGGGGGTCAGTACGAGCAGTACTTC.

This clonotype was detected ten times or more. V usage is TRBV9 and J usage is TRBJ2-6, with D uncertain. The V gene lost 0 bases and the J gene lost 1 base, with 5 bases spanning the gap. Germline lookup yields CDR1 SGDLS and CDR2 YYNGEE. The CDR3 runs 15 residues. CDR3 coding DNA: TGTGCCAGCAGCGTAGTAGGTTCTGGGGCCAACGTCCTGACTTTC. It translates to CASSVVGSGANVLTF. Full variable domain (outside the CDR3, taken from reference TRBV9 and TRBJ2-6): DSGVTQTPKHLITATGQRVTLRCSPRSGDLSVYWYQQSLDQGLQFLIQYYNGEERAKGNILERFSAQQFPDLHSELNLSSLELGDSALYFCASSVVGSGANVLTFGAGSRLTVL.

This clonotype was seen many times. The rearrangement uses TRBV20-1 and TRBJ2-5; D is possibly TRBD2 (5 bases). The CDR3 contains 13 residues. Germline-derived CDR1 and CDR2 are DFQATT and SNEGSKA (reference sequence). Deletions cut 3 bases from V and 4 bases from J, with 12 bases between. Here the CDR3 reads CSASADLRETQYF. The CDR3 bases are TGCAGTGCTAGCGCGGACTTAAGAGAGACCCAGTACTTC.

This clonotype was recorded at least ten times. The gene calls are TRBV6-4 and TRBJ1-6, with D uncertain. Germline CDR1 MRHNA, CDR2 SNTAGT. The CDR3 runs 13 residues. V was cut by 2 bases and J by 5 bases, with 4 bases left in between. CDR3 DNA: TGTGCCAGCAGTGACAGGGATAATTCACCCCTCCACTTT. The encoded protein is CASSDRDNSPLHF.

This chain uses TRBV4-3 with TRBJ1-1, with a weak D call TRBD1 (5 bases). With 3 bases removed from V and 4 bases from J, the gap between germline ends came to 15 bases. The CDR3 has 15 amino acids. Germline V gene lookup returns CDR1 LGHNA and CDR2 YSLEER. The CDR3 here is CASSQTGGVSTEAFF. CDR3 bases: TGCGCCAGCAGCCAGACTGGGGGAGTGAGCACTGAAGCTTTCTTT.

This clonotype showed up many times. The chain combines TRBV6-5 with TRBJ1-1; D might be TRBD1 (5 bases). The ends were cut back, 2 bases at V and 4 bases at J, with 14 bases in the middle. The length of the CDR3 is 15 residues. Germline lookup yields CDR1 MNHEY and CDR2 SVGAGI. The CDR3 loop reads CASSYRGGGGTEAFF. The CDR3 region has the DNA TGTGCCAGCAGTTACCGCGGGGGGGGTGGCACTGAAGCTTTCTTT.

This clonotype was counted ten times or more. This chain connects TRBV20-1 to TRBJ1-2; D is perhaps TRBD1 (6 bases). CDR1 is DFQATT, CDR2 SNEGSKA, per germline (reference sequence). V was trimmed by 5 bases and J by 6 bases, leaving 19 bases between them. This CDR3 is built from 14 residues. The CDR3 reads CSAPPRRGLDGYTF. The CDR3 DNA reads TGCAGTGCTCCCCCCCGAAGGGGGTTGGATGGCTACACCTTC.

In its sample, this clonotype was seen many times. CDR3 loop: CASSLALAGSYNEQFF. The DNA of the CDR3 is TGTGCCAGCAGCTTAGCACTAGCGGGTTCCTACAATGAGCAGTTCTTC. The V gene is TRBV7-9, the J gene TRBJ2-1, with 9 bases fitting TRBD2. J lost 1 base, V lost 0 bases, and 1 base had no gene match. The CDR3 length is 16 residues. The germline V gene encodes CDR1 SEHNR and CDR2 FQNEAQ (reference sequence). The full variable domain, with the rest looked up from reference TRBV7-9 and TRBJ2-1, is DTGVSQNPRHKITKRGQNVTFRCDPISEHNRLYWYRQTLGQGPEFLTYFQNEAQLEKSRLLSDRFSAERPKGSFSTLEIQRTEQGDSAMYLCASSLALAGSYNEQFFGPGTRLTVL.